Detailed here is one T cell receptor (beta chain). The data were taken from a study of blood T cell repertoires in COVID-19. The CDR3 has 18 amino acids. J lost 4 bases, V lost 0 bases, and 8 bases had no gene match. Germline CDR1 LGHNA, CDR2 YNFKEQ. TCRdb's table, derived via immunoSEQ multiplex PCR, lists solely in-frame clones and lacks some. The sample shows 250,000 or so clones, around nine tenths of them seen only once. Sequenced input: peripheral blood. The chain employs TRBV4-2 and TRBJ2-1, with 11 bases aligning to TRBD2. The TCR comes from a middle-aged man with active or convalescent COVID-19. The CDR3 loop reads CASSQEELASGRYNEQFF. The CDR3 DNA sequence: TGTGCCAGCAGCCAAGAAGAATTGGCTAGCGGGAGGTACAATGAGCAGTTCTTC.